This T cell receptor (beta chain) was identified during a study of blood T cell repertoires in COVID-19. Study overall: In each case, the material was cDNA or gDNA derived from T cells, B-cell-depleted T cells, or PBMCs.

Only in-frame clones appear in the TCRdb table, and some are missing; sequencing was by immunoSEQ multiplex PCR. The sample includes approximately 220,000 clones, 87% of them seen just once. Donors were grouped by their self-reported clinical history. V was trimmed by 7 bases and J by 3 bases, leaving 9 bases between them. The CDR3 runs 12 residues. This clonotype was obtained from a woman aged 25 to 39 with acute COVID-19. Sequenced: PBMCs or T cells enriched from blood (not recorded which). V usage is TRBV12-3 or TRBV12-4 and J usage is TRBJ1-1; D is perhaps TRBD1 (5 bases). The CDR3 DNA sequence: TGTGCCAGCATCGGGGGACACACTGAAGCTTTCTTT. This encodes CASIGGHTEAFF.